The entry below describes one T cell receptor (beta chain). Its antigen is undetermined. The use of genomic DNA as template underpinned the TCR beta VDJ and CDR3 profiling. Each CDR3 protein gets one entry after TCRdb re-called the reads with MiXCR. The sample yields roughly 120,000 distinct CDR3 sequences, 45% to 60% seen once. The entry originates in a study of CD8+CD57+ T cells in acquired aplastic anemia. Points from the study as a whole: Under 35 was the count of CD8+ CDR3 sequences that patients shared with controls. Controls did not differ significantly from patients in CD8+ Simpson's diversity.

Per germline, CDR1 SGHRS and CDR2 YFSETQ. This CDR3 is built from 14 residues. With V trimmed by 4 bases and J by 1 base, 4 bases remained unmatched. Sequenced patients had shown CD8+CD57+ cell expansion by flow cytometry. The enrolled patients all had severe acquired aplastic anemia. Patients had received no therapy at the time of blood sampling. This chain connects TRBV5-1 to TRBJ2-7; 8 bases are shared with TRBD2. Input material: sorted CD4+, CD8+, or CD8+CD57+ T cells (not recorded which) from PBMCs. The receptor's source is a human donor with aplastic anemia. The CDR3 region is CASSELAASYEQYF. CDR3 DNA sequence: TGCGCCAGCAGCGAACTAGCGGCTTCCTACGAGCAGTACTTC. The full variable domain, with the rest looked up from reference TRBV5-1 and TRBJ2-7, is KAGVTQTPRYLIKTRGQQVTLSCSPISGHRSVSWYQQTPGQGLQFLFEYFSETQRNKGNFPGRFSGRQFSNSRSEMNVSTLELGDSALYLCASSELAASYEQYFGPGTRLTVT.